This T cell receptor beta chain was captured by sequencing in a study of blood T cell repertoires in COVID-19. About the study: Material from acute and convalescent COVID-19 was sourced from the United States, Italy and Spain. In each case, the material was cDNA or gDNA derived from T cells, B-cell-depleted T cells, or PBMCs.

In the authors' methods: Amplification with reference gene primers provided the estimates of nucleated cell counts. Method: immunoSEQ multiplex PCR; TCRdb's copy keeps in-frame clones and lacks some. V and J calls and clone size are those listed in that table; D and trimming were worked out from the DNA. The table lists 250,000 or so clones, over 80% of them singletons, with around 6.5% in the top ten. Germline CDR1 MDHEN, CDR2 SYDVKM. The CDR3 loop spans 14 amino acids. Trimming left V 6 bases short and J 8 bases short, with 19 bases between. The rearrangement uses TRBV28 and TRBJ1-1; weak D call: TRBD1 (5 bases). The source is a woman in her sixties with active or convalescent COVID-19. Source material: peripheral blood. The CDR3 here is CASSGPPQGSEAFF. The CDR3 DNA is TGTGCCAGCAGCGGGCCGCCTCAGGGATCCGAAGCTTTCTTT.